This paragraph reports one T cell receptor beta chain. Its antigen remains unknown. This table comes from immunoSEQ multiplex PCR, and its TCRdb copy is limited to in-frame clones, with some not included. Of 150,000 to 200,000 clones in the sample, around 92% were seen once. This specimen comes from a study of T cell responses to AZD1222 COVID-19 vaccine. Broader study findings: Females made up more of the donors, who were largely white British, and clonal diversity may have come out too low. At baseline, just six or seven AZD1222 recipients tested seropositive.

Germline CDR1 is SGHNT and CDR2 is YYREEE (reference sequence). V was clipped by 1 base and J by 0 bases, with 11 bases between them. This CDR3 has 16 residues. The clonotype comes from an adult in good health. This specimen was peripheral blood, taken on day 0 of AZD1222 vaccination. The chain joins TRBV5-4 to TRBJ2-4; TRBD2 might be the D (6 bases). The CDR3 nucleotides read TGTGCCAGCAGCTTGTCCGGGGGACTAGCCAAAAACATTCAGTACTTC. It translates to CASSLSGGLAKNIQYF. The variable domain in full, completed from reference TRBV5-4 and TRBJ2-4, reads ETGVTQSPTHLIKTRGQQVTLRCSSQSGHNTVSWYQQALGQGPQFIFQYYREEENGRGNFPPRFSGLQFPNYSSELNVNALELDDSALYLCASSLSGGLAKNIQYFGAGTRLSVL.